Below, 24 T cell receptor beta chains from the same sample are listed, as sequenced in a study of T cell changes during pregnancy in multiple sclerosis. The assay was immunoSEQ multiplex PCR, and TCRdb's table has in-frame clones only and misses some. The sample carries 70,000 to 75,000 clones, around nine tenths recorded once. This material consisted of peripheral blood, taken in the second trimester of pregnancy. The receptors shown here come from a female donor in good health, enrolled as a control in a pregnancy study.

The V gene is TRBV9, the J gene TRBJ1-2; D not resolved. CDR3 length: 15 amino acids. CDR1 is SGDLS, CDR2 YYNGEE, per germline. Trimming stripped 0 bases from V and 0 bases from J, with 9 bases between. Here the CDR3 reads CASSVGGSSNYGYTF. CDR3 coding DNA: TGTGCCAGCAGCGTAGGTGGGAGTTCTAACTATGGCTACACCTTC. Filled out from reference TRBV9 and TRBJ1-2, the complete variable domain reads DSGVTQTPKHLITATGQRVTLRCSPRSGDLSVYWYQQSLDQGLQFLIQYYNGEERAKGNILERFSAQQFPDLHSELNLSSLELGDSALYFCASSVGGSSNYGYTFGSGTRLTVV.

This clone was seen once. The rearrangement uses TRBV18 and TRBJ1-1; D gene ambiguous. From germline, CDR1 is KGHSH and CDR2 LQKENI. Trimming shortened V by 2 bases and J by 10 bases, and 20 bases separated the two germline ends. The CDR3 loop spans 15 amino acids. CDR3 residues: CASSPFVEGTVLAFF. In DNA, the CDR3 is TGTGCCAGCTCACCATTTGTCGAGGGTACAGTCCTAGCTTTCTTT.

The gene calls are TRBV19 and TRBJ1-2; TRBD1 aligns across 10 bases. The germline V gene encodes CDR1 LNHDA and CDR2 SQIVND (reference sequence). The CDR3 is 16 amino acids. Losses at the gene ends were 6 bases for V and 4 bases for J; bases not matched to a gene: 11. The chain's CDR3 is CASSIIRDRGAYGYTF. The CDR3 region has the DNA TGTGCCAGTAGCATTATCCGGGACAGGGGTGCCTATGGCTACACCTTC.

This sequence joins TRBV7-2 and TRBJ2-1, with 11 bases aligning to TRBD2. This CDR3 spans 15 amino acids. Germline V gene data show CDR1 as SGHTA and CDR2 as FQGNSA. With 5 bases clipped from V and 4 bases from J, the junction kept 4 bases outside the gene matches. Here the CDR3 reads CASSPSGGYYNEQFF. CDR3 DNA: TGTGCCAGCAGCCCTAGCGGGGGGTATTACAATGAGCAGTTCTTC.

The chain links TRBV6-5 to TRBJ1-5; D not resolved. Trimming stripped 6 bases from V and 7 bases from J, with 16 bases between. The CDR3 is 14 amino acids. The germline CDR1 and CDR2 sequences are MNHEY and SVGAGI. CDR3: CASRGWGVGQPQHF. DNA for the CDR3: TGTGCCAGCAGGGGGTGGGGAGTAGGGCAGCCCCAGCATTTT.

The rearrangement links TRBV7-2 to TRBJ2-5; D unresolved. Germline V gene data show CDR1 as SGHTA and CDR2 as FQGNSA. V shed 4 bases and J shed 2 bases, with 5 bases lying between them. The CDR3 is made up of 12 amino acids. CDR3 nucleotide sequence: TGTGCCAGCAGCTCCCCACAAGAGACCCAGTACTTC. This encodes CASSSPQETQYF.

The gene calls are TRBV4-3 and TRBJ1-5; a weak D match, TRBD1 (5 bases). The CDR3 sequence is 14 residues long. In germline, CDR1 is LGHNA, CDR2 YSLEER. The ends were cut back, 2 bases at V and 6 bases at J, with 11 bases in the middle. Here the CDR3 DNA reads TGCGCCAGCAGCCAATACTGGGGGGGTCAGCCCCAGCATTTT. It yields the protein CASSQYWGGQPQHF.

The genes are TRBV7-2 and TRBJ1-5; D uncertain. Per germline, CDR1 SGHTA and CDR2 FQGNSA. The CDR3 sequence is 14 residues long. Trimming removed 5 bases from V and 6 bases from J, with 14 bases in between. The CDR3 DNA sequence: TGTGCCAGCAGCCAGACCCCTCGAGGTCAGCCCCAGCATTTT. It specifies CASSQTPRGQPQHF.

J is TRBJ1-2 and V is TRBV18; D gene uncertain. Germline lookup yields CDR1 KGHSH and CDR2 LQKENI. The ends were cut back, 3 bases at V and 5 bases at J, with 16 bases in the middle. The CDR3 length is 15 residues. This CDR3 is CASSPSGEVLYGYTF. The CDR3 DNA sequence: TGTGCCAGCTCACCGAGCGGGGAAGTCCTATATGGCTACACCTTC.

V usage is TRBV5-1 and J usage is TRBJ1-2, with D possibly TRBD1 on 6 matching bases. The ends were cut back, 3 bases at V and 8 bases at J, with 11 bases in the middle. The CDR3 runs to 12 residues. Germline CDR1 and CDR2: SGHRS and YFSETQ. The CDR3, as DNA: TGCGCCAGCAGCTATATACAGGGAGGCTACACCTTC. It codes for CASSYIQGGYTF.

The gene calls are TRBV9 and TRBJ2-7; tentatively, D is TRBD1 (6 bases). V lost 0 bases to trimming and J lost 0 bases, with 16 bases between them. Per the germline V gene, CDR1 is SGDLS and CDR2 is YYNGEE. CDR3 length: 17 residues. The CDR3 loop is CASSVGGTRGSSYEQYF. In DNA, the CDR3 is TGTGCCAGCAGCGTAGGGGGGACAAGGGGGAGCTCCTACGAGCAGTACTTC.

This clone has just one count. V gene TRBV6-5 combines with J gene TRBJ1-1, with 8 bases lining up with TRBD1. V gave up 5 bases and J gave up 4 bases; unmatched junction bases: 3. Germline V gene data show CDR1 as MNHEY and CDR2 as SVGAGI. The CDR3 extends over 13 amino acids. The CDR3 sequence: CASSTDRGTEAFF. DNA of the CDR3: TGTGCCAGCAGTACAGACAGGGGCACTGAAGCTTTCTTT.

The chain combines TRBV27 with TRBJ1-6; the D gene is possibly TRBD1 (5 bases). The CDR3 length is 17 residues. V was cut by 3 bases and J by 0 bases, with 12 bases left in between. CDR1 and CDR2 (germline): MNHEY, SMNVEV (reference sequence). The CDR3 region is CASSFLGGGSYNSPLHF. As DNA, the CDR3 is TGTGCCAGCAGTTTTCTGGGGGGTGGCTCCTATAATTCACCCCTCCACTTT.

The J gene is TRBJ2-3, the V gene TRBV18; 9 bases align to TRBD2. The CDR3 runs to 17 residues. Germline values: CDR1 KGHSH, CDR2 LQKENI. The ends lost 1 base at V and 4 bases at J; junction bases unmatched: 9. CDR3 protein: CASSPRSRGGLADTQYF. The CDR3 DNA reads TGTGCCAGCTCACCACGCTCGCGGGGGGGCCTGGCAGATACGCAGTATTTT.

The chain employs TRBV10-2 and TRBJ2-1; possible D gene TRBD2, 7 bases. V was pared by 7 bases and J by 9 bases, with 16 bases between. This CDR3 contains 13 residues. Germline V gives CDR1 WSHSY, CDR2 SAAADI. This CDR3 is CASTEGGRGEQFF. The CDR3 DNA reads TGCGCCAGCACGGAGGGGGGGAGGGGTGAGCAGTTCTTC.

The chain combines TRBV5-8 with TRBJ2-4; TRBD2 might be the D (5 bases). The CDR3 is 15 amino acids. Trimming shortened V by 2 bases and J by 3 bases, and 12 bases separated the two germline ends. Germline V CDR1 and CDR2: SGHTS, YDEGEE. The CDR3 coding sequence is TGTGCCAGCAGCTTAGAACTCGCGGGCAAAAACATTCAGTACTTC. It codes for CASSLELAGKNIQYF.

Remarks on this clone: A read error may account for a junction end that differs from germline. J is TRBJ2-6 and V is TRBV7-7, with D possibly matching TRBD1 (5 bases). From germline, CDR1 is SSHAT and CDR2 FNYEAQ (reference sequence). This CDR3 contains 15 residues. DNA for the CDR3: TGTGCTAGCAGGAAAACAGGTCCCGGGGCCAACGTCCTGACTTTC. It is translated as CASRKTGPGANVLTF.

This chain links TRBV4-1 with TRBJ1-4; D not resolved. The CDR3 sequence is 15 residues long. V gave up 0 bases and J gave up 3 bases, with 8 bases separating them. CDR1 and CDR2 from the germline V gene are MGHRA and YSYEKL. CDR3 in DNA: TGCGCCAGCAGCCAAGATCCCACTGCTAATGAAAAACTGTTTTTT. It translates to CASSQDPTANEKLFF.

The rearrangement links TRBV30 to TRBJ2-6; a possible D gene is TRBD1 (6 bases). V dropped 1 base and J dropped 0 bases, with 16 bases sitting between them. The V gene's germline CDR1 is GTSNPN and CDR2 SVGIG (reference sequence). The CDR3 contains 18 residues. The CDR3 loop reads CAWSGSQGLSSGANVLTF. DNA for the CDR3: TGTGCCTGGAGTGGATCCCAGGGGCTATCCTCTGGGGCCAACGTCCTGACTTTC.

CDR3 in DNA: TGTGCCAGCACAATAGACTTAGGTAGCGCGAGCTCCTACGAGCAGTACTTC. This translates into CASTIDLGSASSYEQYF. The rearrangement joins TRBV7-2 to TRBJ2-7; D perhaps matches TRBD2 (5 bases). There are 17 residues in the CDR3. V was pared by 7 bases and J by 0 bases, with 22 bases between. Germline V gene sequence: CDR1 SGHTA, CDR2 FQGNSA. Using reference TRBV7-2 and TRBJ2-7 for the parts outside the CDR3, the full variable domain is GAGVSQSPSNKVTEKGKDVELRCDPISGHTALYWYRQSLGQGLEFLIYFQGNSAPDKSGLPSDRFSAERTGGSVSTLTIQRTQQEDSAVYLCASTIDLGSASSYEQYFGPGTRLTVT.

This chain connects TRBV2 to TRBJ2-7; 9 nucleotides line up with TRBD1. The CDR3 is 15 residues long. Trimming at V came to 2 bases and at J to 5 bases, leaving 7 bases not matched to a gene. The germline V gene has CDR1 SNHLY and CDR2 FYNNEI. The CDR3 here is CASSEMRTGAHEQYF. The CDR3 DNA reads TGTGCCAGCAGTGAAATGAGGACAGGGGCCCACGAGCAGTACTTC.

The count of this clone is one. The chain links TRBV27 to TRBJ1-2; TRBD1 aligns across 9 bases. The CDR3 consists of 15 residues. The germline gives CDR1 MNHEY, CDR2 SMNVEV (reference sequence). The junction had 11 bases not matched to a gene; V was cut back by 5 bases and J by 7 bases. CDR3 sequence reads: CASSPLQGADRGYTF. The DNA for the CDR3 is TGTGCCAGCAGTCCATTACAGGGGGCAGACCGTGGCTACACCTTC.

This chain uses TRBV7-9 with TRBJ1-4; a weak D match, TRBD1 (6 bases). Trimming shortened V by 0 bases and J by 7 bases, and 12 bases separated the two germline ends. The CDR3 runs to 15 residues. The germline V gene encodes CDR1 SEHNR and CDR2 FQNEAQ (reference sequence). In DNA form, the CDR3 reads TGTGCCAGCAGCTTAGCAAGTCAAGGGGGTGAAAAACTGTTTTTT. It translates to CASSLASQGGEKLFF.

The chain combines TRBV4-1 with TRBJ1-1; the match to TRBD1 covers 8 bases. V was pared by 4 bases and J by 4 bases, with 2 bases of the junction left unmatched. Germline-derived CDR1 and CDR2 are MGHRA and YSYEKL. This CDR3 is 13 amino acids long. The CDR3, as DNA: TGCGCCAGCAGCCTCGGACAGGGCACTGAAGCTTTCTTT. Amino acids: CASSLGQGTEAFF.